These 29 T cell receptor beta chains were sequenced from one sample in a study of T cell repertoires in cytomegalovirus infection. Each CDR3 protein gets one entry after TCRdb re-called the reads with MiXCR. The repertoire holds about 740,000 distinct CDR3 sequences, with less than 40% as singletons. The sequenced sample consisted of PBMCs. Receptor source: a human donor in good health (CMV status not recorded). Some clones in this sample may be carry-over from other donors' samples.

This clonotype was counted ten times or more. The chain has TRBV28 and TRBJ1-1; a weak D match, TRBD1 (5 bases). The V and J ends lost 6 bases and 0 bases respectively, with 17 bases between them. This CDR3 has 16 residues. Per the germline V gene, CDR1 is MDHEN and CDR2 is SYDVKM. CDR3 nucleotide sequence: TGTGCCAGCAGGTACTTGATGACAGTCTTGAACACTGAAGCTTTCTTT. This codes for CASRYLMTVLNTEAFF.

The chain is built from TRBV9 and TRBJ1-1; 7 bases agree with TRBD1. Looked up from germline, CDR1 is SGDLS and CDR2 is YYNGEE. Trimming removed 3 bases from V and 11 bases from J; junction bases left unmatched: 4. This CDR3 is 11 amino acids long. The CDR3: CASSGLTGAFF. The CDR3 DNA reads TGTGCCAGCAGCGGTCTGACAGGGGCTTTCTTT.

This clonotype was recorded a few times. The CDR3 region has the DNA TGTGCCAGCCCGAACCGGATGCACACTGAAGCTTTCTTT. Its protein product is CASPNRMHTEAFF. V is TRBV6-2 or TRBV6-3 and J is TRBJ1-1, with D hard to call. CDR1 MNHEY and CDR2 SVGEGT come from the germline V gene. V was pared by 8 bases and J by 3 bases, with 13 bases between. This CDR3 spans 13 amino acids.

The rearrangement uses TRBV29-1 and TRBJ2-1; TRBD2 might be the D (6 bases). Trimming removed 6 bases from V and 9 bases from J, with 21 bases in between. Germline-derived CDR1 and CDR2 are SQVTM and ANQGSEA. CDR3 size: 14 residues. CDR3 region: CSVKGLRVDAEQFF. In nucleotides, the CDR3 is TGCAGCGTAAAGGGACTGCGAGTTGATGCTGAGCAGTTCTTC.

This clonotype was detected a few times. The chain links TRBV7-2 to TRBJ1-5; no clear D gene. Germline CDR1 is SGHTA and CDR2 is FQGNSA. The CDR3 spans 15 residues. The V gene lost 1 base and the J gene lost 4 bases, with 11 bases spanning the gap. The CDR3 nucleotides are TGTGCCAGCAGCTTAGGGCCAGTACCAAATCAGCCCCAGCATTTT. As protein: CASSLGPVPNQPQHF.

In its sample, this clonotype was seen many times. This rearrangement joins TRBV7-3 to TRBJ1-2; TRBD1 matches 7 bases. V shed 6 bases, J shed 4 bases, and the junction held 11 bases outside the gene matches. Germline CDR1 SGHTA, CDR2 FQGTGA. The CDR3 covers 15 residues. The chain's CDR3 is CASRFPGQDLYGYTF. The DNA for the CDR3 is TGTGCCAGCAGGTTCCCTGGACAGGACCTCTATGGCTACACCTTC.

This clonotype appeared a single time. CDR3 sequence reads: CASSFSRTGRKTDTQYF. CDR3 DNA: TGTGCCAGCAGTTTTTCTCGGACAGGGAGAAAGACAGATACGCAGTATTTT. The chain employs TRBV12-3 or TRBV12-4 and TRBJ2-3, with 8 bases that match TRBD1. CDR3 length: 17 residues. V gave up 3 bases and J gave up 3 bases; unmatched junction bases: 11.

The V call is TRBV2, the J call TRBJ1-5; D might be TRBD1 (5 bases). CDR3 size: 12 residues. Germline V lookup: CDR1 SNHLY, CDR2 FYNNEI. Trimming cost V 7 bases and J 2 bases, with 6 bases left between them. CDR3 loop: CASKQGNQPQHF. DNA for the CDR3: TGTGCCAGCAAACAGGGCAATCAGCCCCAGCATTTT.

Notes on this clonotype: The missing conserved phenylalanine or tryptophan at the end of this CDR3 makes a read error likely. The chain uses TRBV4-1 and TRBJ2-1, with a possible D match to TRBD1 (5 bases). This CDR3 contains 13 residues. Between the trimmed V and J ends, which lost 1 base and 8 bases, there was a span of 9 bases. Germline CDR1 reads MGHRA; CDR2 reads YSYEKL. In nucleotides, the CDR3 is TGCGCCAGCAGCCAAGGGGGCTTCGATGAGCAGTTCTTA. Its translation is CASSQGGFDEQFL.

As regards this clonotype: Mismatch with germline at one junction end may stem from a read error. The chain is built from TRBV3-1 and TRBJ1-6, with TRBD1 matching over 9 bases. Germline V gene sequence: CDR1 LGHDT, CDR2 YNNKEL (reference sequence). CDR3 size: 15 residues. The CDR3 coding sequence is TGTGCCAGCAGCCAAACAGGGGGCATGGATTCACCCCTACACTTT. This codes for CASSQTGGMDSPLHF.

The chain carries TRBV15 and TRBJ2-7; D uncertain. The CDR3 has 13 amino acids. Germline values: CDR1 LNHNV, CDR2 YYDKDF (reference sequence). Between the trimmed V and J ends, which lost 5 bases and 1 base, there was a span of 9 bases. CDR3 nucleotides: TGTGCCACCAGCTTCCCCGAATCCTACGAGCAGTACTTC. It is translated as CATSFPESYEQYF.

In this sample, this clonotype turned up a few times. The junction shows a germline mismatch at one end, possibly a read error. The chain joins TRBV28 to TRBJ2-7, with 8 bases identical to TRBD1. CDR3 length: 14 amino acids. Looked up from germline, CDR1 is MDHEN and CDR2 is SYDVKM. The CDR3 bases are TGTGCCAGTACCTCCGGGACAGGACTCTACGAACAGTACTTC. This translates into CASTSGTGLYEQYF.

The rearrangement links TRBV14 to TRBJ2-4; no definite D call. The CDR3 contains 14 residues. Germline V gene data show CDR1 as SGHDN and CDR2 as FVKESK. Trimming shortened V by 1 base and J by 0 bases, and 4 bases separated the two germline ends. CDR3 nucleotides: TGTGCCAGCAGCCAAGCGGGAGCCAAAAACATTCAGTACTTC. This encodes CASSQAGAKNIQYF.

This clonotype was observed many times. The chain combines TRBV7-8 with TRBJ2-5, with 7 bases matching TRBD2. CDR1 and CDR2 (germline): SGHVS, FQNEAQ. With 8 bases clipped from V and 5 bases from J, the junction kept 8 bases outside the gene matches. The CDR3 runs to 13 residues. CDR3 sequence (DNA): TGTGCCAGCGGCGGGGGAGGGTGGGAGACCCAGTACTTC. Amino acids: CASGGGGWETQYF. Full variable domain (missing parts from reference TRBV7-8 and TRBJ2-5): GAGVSQSPRYKVAKRGQDVALRCDPISGHVSLFWYQQALGQGPEFLTYFQNEAQLDKSGLPSDRFFAERPEGSVSTLKIQRTQQEDSAVYLCASGGGGWETQYFGPGTRLLVL.

This clonotype was detected a few times. The rearrangement links TRBV9 to TRBJ2-7; D may be TRBD1 (8 bases). The CDR3 sequence is 15 residues long. V shed 7 bases and J shed 6 bases, with 23 bases lying between them. CDR1 and CDR2 from the germline V gene are SGDLS and YYNGEE. The CDR3 region has the DNA TGTGCCAGCGGACGAAACGGACAGGGCGGGAGCGAGCAGTACTTC. It encodes CASGRNGQGGSEQYF.

The chain recombines TRBV20-1 with TRBJ1-5; D is unresolved. The germline gives CDR1 DFQATT, CDR2 SNEGSKA (reference sequence). Trimming removed 1 base from V and 7 bases from J, with 11 bases in between. This CDR3 region has 13 residues. In nucleotides, the CDR3 is TGCAGTGCTAGAGCAGGCGCCGAACAGCCCCAGCATTTT. It codes for CSARAGAEQPQHF.

This clonotype was picked up a small number of times. The genes are TRBV6-1 and TRBJ2-7, with TRBD2 identical over 10 bases. CDR1 and CDR2 (germline): MNHNS, SASEGT. The junction had 4 bases not matched to a gene; V was cut back by 6 bases and J by 5 bases. The CDR3 spans 13 residues. DNA for the CDR3: TGTGCCAGCAGACCTAGCGGGAGTGACGAGCAGTACTTC. This codes for CASRPSGSDEQYF.

The chain employs TRBV6-6 and TRBJ2-2; 10 bases are a match to TRBD1. Germline lookup yields CDR1 MNHNY and CDR2 SVGAGI (reference sequence). V lost 8 bases and J lost 4; bases outside the gene matches: 13. This CDR3 comprises 17 residues. The CDR3 DNA follows: TGTGCCAGCTGCAGACAGGGGGCTTCGCAGGTCACCGGGGAGCTGTTTTTT. It yields the protein CASCRQGASQVTGELFF.

The chain is built from TRBV20-1 and TRBJ2-3, with TRBD2 matching 9 bases. The CDR3 extends over 17 amino acids. Germline CDR1 reads DFQATT; CDR2 reads SNEGSKA (reference sequence). Trimming cost V 0 bases and J 5 bases; bases outside gene matches: 12. CDR3 in DNA: TGCAGTGCTAGAGATCTGGTAGCGGGAGTTCTCGTAGATACGCAGTATTTT. Protein product: CSARDLVAGVLVDTQYF.

In this sample, this clonotype turned up a few times. The V call is TRBV20-1, the J call TRBJ2-6, with no clear D. CDR1 DFQATT and CDR2 SNEGSKA come from the germline V gene (reference sequence). Trimming left V 6 bases short and J 2 bases short, with 17 bases between. The CDR3 loop spans 16 amino acids. The DNA for the CDR3 is TGCAGTGCCGTCTCCTTATGGGCCCCTGGGGCCAACGTCCTGACTTTC. It codes for CSAVSLWAPGANVLTF.

The chain combines TRBV15 with TRBJ2-7; D not resolved. The ends were cut back, 0 bases at V and 0 bases at J, with 15 bases in the middle. The CDR3 loop spans 17 amino acids. Germline loops: CDR1 LNHNV, CDR2 YYDKDF (reference sequence). CDR3 DNA sequence: TGTGCCACCAGCAGAGATCTCACACCGGTTAGCTCCTACGAGCAGTACTTC. Its protein is CATSRDLTPVSSYEQYF.

This clonotype has just a few counts. The chain recombines TRBV6-9 with TRBJ2-7; D is unclear. The CDR3 has 12 amino acids. V was clipped by 7 bases and J by 1 base, with 8 bases between them. Germline V gene sequence: CDR1 MNHGY, CDR2 SVAAGI. This chain's CDR3 is CASTTRSYEQYF. The CDR3, as DNA: TGTGCCAGCACTACGAGGTCCTACGAGCAGTACTTC.

The CDR3 bases are TGTGCCAGCAGCTCGGACAGGGCAAGCGTGCTAGCCAAAAACATTCAGTACTTC. Its protein is CASSSDRASVLAKNIQYF. The V gene is TRBV7-9, the J gene TRBJ2-4, with 8 bases that match TRBD1. The V and J ends lost 4 bases and 0 bases, in that order; junction bases with no gene match: 11. CDR3 length: 18 amino acids. Germline V lookup: CDR1 SEHNR, CDR2 FQNEAQ (reference sequence).

This chain joins TRBV6-1 and TRBJ2-1; D perhaps matches TRBD2 (6 bases). V lost 4 bases to trimming and J lost 6 bases, with 19 bases between them. The CDR3 loop spans 16 amino acids. In germline, CDR1 is MNHNS, CDR2 SASEGT. CDR3 residues: CASSARGSLYVNEQFF. DNA of the CDR3: TGTGCCAGCAGTGCCCGGGGGTCTCTCTATGTCAATGAGCAGTTCTTC.

The table lists this clonotype with a few counts. This rearrangement joins TRBV5-4 to TRBJ2-1; 7 bases agree with TRBD2. Trimming at V came to 4 bases and at J to 3 bases, leaving 10 bases not matched to a gene. This CDR3 has 16 residues. Looked up from germline, CDR1 is SGHNT and CDR2 is YYREEE (reference sequence). In DNA form, the CDR3 reads TGTGCCAGCAGCCACGGAGGTACGGGAGGCTACAATGAGCAGTTCTTC. Residues: CASSHGGTGGYNEQFF.

The V and J genes are TRBV3-1 and TRBJ1-2; a weak D match, TRBD1 (6 bases). Trimming left V 1 base short and J 4 bases short, with 13 bases between. CDR1 and CDR2 (germline): LGHDT, YNNKEL (reference sequence). This CDR3 spans 15 amino acids. CDR3 residues: CASSQGEGETYGYTF. The CDR3 DNA is TGTGCCAGCAGCCAAGGTGAGGGGGAGACCTATGGCTACACCTTC.

This clonotype was seen more than once but under ten times. The chain carries TRBV6-1 and TRBJ2-1; D ambiguous. This CDR3 contains 12 residues. From germline, CDR1 is MNHNS and CDR2 SASEGT. V gave up 2 bases and J gave up 8 bases, with 7 bases separating them. CDR3 nucleotide sequence: TGTGCCAGCAGTGAAAGGTGGGATGAGCAGTTCTTC. It encodes CASSERWDEQFF.

This clonotype was picked up a small number of times. The V and J genes are TRBV10-3 and TRBJ2-6; tentative D call: TRBD1 (6 bases). The CDR3 sequence is 17 residues long. Germline V gives CDR1 ENHRY, CDR2 SYGVKD. V gave up 9 bases and J gave up 0 bases, with 18 bases separating them. CDR3 coding DNA: TGTGCCATATCCAGACAGGAAAGATACTCTGGGGCCAACGTCCTGACTTTC. This codes for CAISRQERYSGANVLTF.

V and J are TRBV19 and TRBJ2-7; D is perhaps TRBD2 (5 bases). The V end lost 1 base, the J end lost 3 bases, and 13 bases lay between the germline ends. Germline V CDR1 and CDR2: LNHDA, SQIVND (reference sequence). The CDR3 is 15 residues long. The CDR3 is CASSIAPDGIYEQYF. The CDR3 DNA reads as TGTGCCAGTAGTATAGCCCCGGACGGGATCTACGAGCAGTACTTC.